This T cell receptor (beta chain) was found in a study of T cell responses to AZD1222 COVID-19 vaccine. Study-wide results and caveats: Within unmutated variant regions lay the reported targets of nearly half of spike-specific TCRs. The peak T cell response came first, and repertoires were sampled only after it. CD4 TCRs covered the whole spike, strongest at regions 160-218 and 743-854. Among the donors, most were white British and more were female, and clonal diversity was possibly underestimated.

This clone has just one count. Its specificity is not known. Here immunoSEQ multiplex PCR was the method, and the copy in TCRdb shows in-frame clones only, minus some. This table holds some 100,000 clones, about 88% found once. The V gene lost 1 base and the J gene lost 10 bases, with 8 bases spanning the gap. Germline lookup yields CDR1 LGHNA and CDR2 YNFKEQ. The CDR3 consists of 12 residues. The chain has TRBV4-2 and TRBJ2-1, with unresolved D. The source of this sequence is an adult in good health. This material consisted of peripheral blood, taken on day 0 of AZD1222 vaccination. CDR3 residues: CASSQGSTEQFF. The CDR3 bases are TGTGCCAGCAGCCAAGGCTCCACCGAGCAGTTCTTC.